These T cell receptor beta chains were read from a single sample in a study of cytotoxic CD8 clonotypes in ibrutinib-treated CLL. Data came from immunoSEQ multiplex PCR; TCRdb stores just in-frame clones and leaves some out. The table lists 50,000 to 70,000 clones, 50% to 65% of them singletons. Sample: PBMCs, taken at disease progression, from a patient treated with ibrutinib. The receptors stem from a human donor with chronic lymphocytic leukemia. Each CDR3 is given with its conserved first and last residue. A D gene is named only where the DNA matches it firmly. The size field is filled for only some rows; it gives once, few, many or a size class.

D gene: TRBD1; clone size: few; V gene: TRBV5-6; J gene: TRBJ1-1; CDR3 protein: CASSSTGQVTEAFF; CDR3 DNA: TGTGCCAGCAGCAGTACGGGACAGGTGACTGAAGCTTTCTTT
D gene: NA; clone size: once; V gene: TRBV11-3; J gene: TRBJ2-6; CDR3 protein: CASSLESAGPGSGANVLTF; CDR3 DNA: TGTGCCAGCAGCTTAGAATCGGCAGGGCCTGGCTCTGGGGCCAACGTCCTGACTTTC
D gene: NA; clone size: few; V gene: TRBV6-6; J gene: TRBJ2-3; CDR3 protein: CASSYSHTDTQYF; CDR3 DNA: TGTGCCAGCAGTTATTCTCACACAGATACGCAGTATTTT
D gene: NA; clone size: few; V gene: TRBV5-1; J gene: TRBJ2-7; CDR3 protein: CASSLEPGAAYEQYF; CDR3 DNA: TGCGCCAGCAGCTTGGAACCAGGGGCTGCCTACGAGCAGTACTTC
D gene: NA; clone size: NA; V gene: TRBV9; J gene: TRBJ2-3; CDR3 protein: CASRWGGTDTQYF; CDR3 DNA: TGTGCCAGCAGGTGGGGCGGCACAGATACGCAGTATTTT
D gene: NA; clone size: once; V gene: TRBV5-1; J gene: TRBJ2-7; CDR3 protein: CASKGNSYEQYF; CDR3 DNA: TGCGCCAGCAAGGGCAACTCCTACGAGCAGTACTTC
D gene: NA; clone size: once; V gene: TRBV5-6; J gene: TRBJ2-3; CDR3 protein: CASSGAEAFSTDTQYF; CDR3 DNA: TGTGCCAGCAGCGGGGCGGAGGCCTTTAGCACAGATACGCAGTATTTT
D gene: NA; clone size: NA; V gene: TRBV27; J gene: TRBJ1-6; CDR3 protein: CASSLRPSEGFSPLHF; CDR3 DNA: TGTGCCAGCAGTTTACGCCCTTCCGAAGGGTTCTCACCCCTCCACTTT
D gene: TRBD1; clone size: NA; V gene: TRBV18; J gene: TRBJ1-2; CDR3 protein: CASSPSTGTAYGYTF; CDR3 DNA: TGTGCCAGCTCACCATCAACCGGGACAGCCTATGGCTACACCTTC
D gene: NA; clone size: few; V gene: TRBV25-1; J gene: TRBJ1-6; CDR3 protein: CASSAGDRNSPLHF; CDR3 DNA: TGTGCCAGCAGTGCGGGGGATCGTAATTCACCCCTCCACTTT
D gene: NA; clone size: NA; V gene: TRBV30; J gene: TRBJ2-3; CDR3 protein: CAWSPEARPRADTQYF; CDR3 DNA: TGTGCCTGGAGCCCTGAGGCACGGCCCCGAGCAGATACGCAGTATTTT
D gene: TRBD2; clone size: NA; V gene: TRBV7-2; J gene: TRBJ2-1; CDR3 protein: CASSSRIAGGYNEQFF; CDR3 DNA: TGTGCCAGCAGCTCAAGGATAGCGGGAGGGTACAATGAGCAGTTCTTC
D gene: NA; clone size: few; V gene: TRBV27; J gene: TRBJ2-7; CDR3 protein: CASSLKGGPYEQYF; CDR3 DNA: TGTGCCAGCAGTTTAAAGGGCGGGCCCTACGAGCAGTACTTC
D gene: NA; clone size: NA; V gene: TRBV13; J gene: TRBJ1-2; CDR3 protein: CASSPGAGVTYGYTF; CDR3 DNA: TGTGCCAGCAGCCCGGGGGCAGGGGTGACCTATGGCTACACCTTC
D gene: TRBD1; clone size: few; V gene: TRBV29-1; J gene: TRBJ1-1; CDR3 protein: CSVDRTGVSNTEAFF; CDR3 DNA: TGCAGCGTGGACCGGACAGGGGTTAGTAACACTGAAGCTTTCTTT
D gene: TRBD2; clone size: once; V gene: TRBV10-3; J gene: TRBJ2-7; CDR3 protein: CAISLAGGTYEQYF; CDR3 DNA: TGTGCCATCAGTCTAGCGGGGGGGACCTACGAGCAGTACTTC
D gene: TRBD1; clone size: once; V gene: TRBV28; J gene: TRBJ2-7; CDR3 protein: CASRPEPGQDYEQYF; CDR3 DNA: TGTGCCAGCAGGCCGGAACCGGGACAGGACTACGAGCAGTACTTC
D gene: TRBD1; clone size: NA; V gene: TRBV18; J gene: TRBJ2-3; CDR3 protein: CASSRFEGAADTQYF; CDR3 DNA: TGTGCCAGCTCACGGTTTGAGGGGGCCGCAGATACGCAGTATTTT
D gene: NA; clone size: NA; V gene: TRBV7-2; J gene: TRBJ1-2; CDR3 protein: CASSQQINYGYTF; CDR3 DNA: TGTGCCAGCAGCCAACAGATTAACTATGGCTACACCTTC
D gene: NA; clone size: few; V gene: TRBV6-6; J gene: TRBJ2-3; CDR3 protein: CASSYSDTQYF; CDR3 DNA: TGTGCCAGCAGTTATAGTGATACGCAGTATTTT